This T cell receptor beta chain was identified in a study of monozygotic twins with inflammatory bowel disease (dated by TCRdb to about 2019). About the full investigation: A total of roughly 28 monozygotic twin pairs were included in the full study, comprising nine German pairs (four IBD-concordant, five IBD-discordant) and 19 IBD-discordant Danish pairs. The search for disease-associated traits relied mainly on comparing, within discordant pairs, IBD patients with their genetically identical healthy co-twins. Each individual had, on average, about 151 000 unique TCRalpha sequences and 181 000 unique TCRbeta sequences available for analysis. Results and caveats for the whole study, not just this receptor: The results gave no support for a single strong signal or clonotype linked to IBD. Repertoire similarity did not differ between concordant and discordant twins, possibly due to limited statistical power. TCRbeta repertoire diversity, by inverse Simpson index, was decreased in IBD patients compared with their healthy co-twins. IBD patients shared fewer clonotypes with other individuals than healthy twins did, most markedly in patients showing signs of disease activity. Differing immunosuppressive treatments among patients may have added background noise and inter-individual variability to the repertoires. The analysis was unable to tell apart different T cell subtypes.

From each donor, a roughly 2.5 ml peripheral blood sample was drawn into PAXgene tubes and stored at -80 degrees C. Without any T cell sorting, total RNA was extracted from whole blood using the PAXgene blood miRNA kit on an automated QIAcube. Deep TCRalpha and TCRbeta repertoire profiling with unique molecular barcoding was performed on peripheral blood of monozygotic twin pairs concordant or discordant for inflammatory bowel disease. For every twin pair, smoking habits were documented, and each individual was categorised as a current, former or never smoker. Notes on this clonotype: Its antigen remains undetermined.

Libraries were prepared through 5' RACE. For each TCR library, 3,500 to 4,500 ng of total RNA was used. For each sample, cDNA synthesis with SMARTScribe reverse transcriptase was split into eight separate reactions. During cDNA synthesis, template switching was used to introduce unique molecular identifiers that contained a 6-nucleotide sample barcode. Two nested PCRs of about 16 and 10 cycles amplified the TCRalpha and TCRbeta cDNA, and bead purification followed each PCR. Before amplification, the cDNA was treated with uracil DNA-glycosylase and purified using the QIAquick PCR purification kit. The second PCR added Illumina TruSeq-compatible adapters along with sample-specific barcodes. Library quality and concentration were checked on TapeStation and Qubit, and libraries were pooled at approximately 4.7 ng each. The pooled libraries were sequenced with 2 x 100 bp reads and custom sequencing primers on an Illumina HiSeq2500 single-index Rapid Run. Regarding the original processing steps: MiGEC version 1.2.6 was used for UMI-based consensus assembly to correct PCR and sequencing errors. V(D)J alignment, clonotype assembly and CDR3 extraction were performed with MiXCR version 2.1.1. Gene usage, clonotype sharing and MAIT/NKT TCR abundance were normalised by analysing the top 1000, 10 000 and 20 000 clonotypes per sample. After downsampling to 27 000 UMIs, diversity was calculated as the inverse Simpson index using the vegan R package. Paired Mann-Whitney U tests were applied to discordant twin pairs, and Benjamini-Hochberg correction was used for multiple testing. Through TCRdb reprocessing, the reads give one entry per CDR3 protein sequence; DNA is omitted. The V and J calls here are based on TCRdb, not the publication. The sample's clone listing holds 140,000 to 150,000 distinct CDR3 sequences. The ten most abundant clones make up over 1% of the sample.

The CDR3 sequence holds 13 residues, the cysteine and phenylalanine included. DNA is not on record. Specimen: blood. The chain uses TRBV12-3 or TRBV12-4 and TRBJ1-5; TCRdb gives TRBD1 as the D gene, but with no DNA this cannot be confirmed. The sequence was obtained from a human donor with ulcerative colitis or Crohn's disease, or a healthy co-twin of an affected twin (not recorded which). This receptor has the CDR3 CASSVGWDQPQHF.